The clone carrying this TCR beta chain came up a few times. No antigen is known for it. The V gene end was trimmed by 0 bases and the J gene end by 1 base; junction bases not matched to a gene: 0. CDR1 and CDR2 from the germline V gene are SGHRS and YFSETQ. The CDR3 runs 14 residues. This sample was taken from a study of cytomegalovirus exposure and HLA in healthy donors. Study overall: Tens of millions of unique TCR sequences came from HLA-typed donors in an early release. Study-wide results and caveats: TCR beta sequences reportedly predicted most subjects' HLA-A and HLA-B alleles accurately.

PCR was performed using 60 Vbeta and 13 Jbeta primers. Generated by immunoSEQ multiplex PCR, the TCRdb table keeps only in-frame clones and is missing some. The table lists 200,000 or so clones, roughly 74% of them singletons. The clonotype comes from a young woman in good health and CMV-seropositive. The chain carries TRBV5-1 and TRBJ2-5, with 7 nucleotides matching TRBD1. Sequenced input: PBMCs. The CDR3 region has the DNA TGCGCCAGCAGCTTGGACAGGGGCCAAGAGACCCAGTACTTC. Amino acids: CASSLDRGQETQYF.